This entry concerns a single TCR beta chain. Its antigen is unidentified. The sequenced cases were selected for having the highest brain T cell transcript signatures. The data belong to a study of brain T cells in children with intractable seizures. Study-wide results and limits: Pre- and post-surgery blood differed in depth, so pre-surgery absences may be undersampling.

The V gene's germline CDR1 is SGHRS and CDR2 YFSETQ. After removal of 3 bases from V and 7 bases from J, the junction contained 6 bases not matched to a gene. The CDR3 runs to 14 residues. Sequencing used immunoSEQ multiplex PCR; TCRdb keeps in-frame clones, though not all of them. The sample lists around 9,300 clones; less than 80% were seen once. This rearrangement joins TRBV5-1 to TRBJ1-2; TRBD1 matches at 10 bases. This receptor was identified in a girl under 10 years old with tuberous sclerosis and intractable seizures. The sequences come from resected brain tissue, collected at surgery. The CDR3 reads CASSSGTGESGYTF. The CDR3 DNA reads TGCGCCAGCAGCTCGGGGACAGGGGAGAGTGGCTACACCTTC.